This T cell receptor (beta chain) was obtained from a study of blood T cell repertoires in COVID-19. The wider study: Samples came from the United States, Italy and Spain, spanning acute and convalescent COVID-19.

Trimming pared 4 bases from V and 2 bases from J, leaving 8 bases between. Per germline, CDR1 SGHDN and CDR2 FVKESK. This CDR3 region has 14 residues. Here immunoSEQ multiplex PCR was the method, and the copy in TCRdb shows in-frame clones only, minus some. Among about 400,000 clones listed, 88% were seen once. V is TRBV14 and J is TRBJ2-2; D is possibly TRBD1 (5 bases). This receptor was taken from a woman between 35 and 50 years old with acute COVID-19. Sequenced: PBMCs or T cells enriched from blood (not recorded which). In DNA, the CDR3 is TGTGCCAGCAGCCGACAGAGAAACACCGGGGAGCTGTTTTTT. This sequence encodes CASSRQRNTGELFF.